The present TCR beta chain was sequenced within a study of CD8 T cells in Susac syndrome. An input of about 0.45 to 1 ug of RNA was subjected to reverse transcription using random hexamers. Across 54 Vbeta and 13 Jbeta, TCR beta CDR3 was amplified with immunoSEQ multiplex PCR. In TCRdb, the immunoSEQ multiplex PCR reads were re-called with MiXCR into one record per CDR3 protein. The sample has 180,000 or so distinct CDR3 sequences, about 95% seen once. V gave up 7 bases and J gave up 6 bases; unmatched junction bases: 17. The CDR3 sequence is 17 residues long. Germline V gene lookup returns CDR1 SNHLY and CDR2 FYNNEI.

The sample was CD4+ T cells from PBMCs. The V gene is TRBV2, the J gene TRBJ2-3, with 9 bases lining up with TRBD2. The source of this sequence is a human donor with multiple sclerosis. The CDR3 is CASTTQLGGGAWDTQYF. CDR3 DNA sequence: TGTGCCAGCACGACCCAACTTGGCGGGGGGGCCTGGGATACGCAGTATTTT.